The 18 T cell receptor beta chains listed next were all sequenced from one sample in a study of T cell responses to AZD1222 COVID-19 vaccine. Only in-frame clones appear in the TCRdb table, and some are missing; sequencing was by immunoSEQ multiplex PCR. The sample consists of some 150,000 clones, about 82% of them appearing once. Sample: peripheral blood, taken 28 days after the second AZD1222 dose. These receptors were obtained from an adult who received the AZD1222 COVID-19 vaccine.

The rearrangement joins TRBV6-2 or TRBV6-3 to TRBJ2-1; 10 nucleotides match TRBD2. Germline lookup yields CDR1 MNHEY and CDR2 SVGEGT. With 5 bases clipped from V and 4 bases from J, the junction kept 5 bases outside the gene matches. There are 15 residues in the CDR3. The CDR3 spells CASSLAGVTYNEQFF. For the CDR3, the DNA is TGTGCCAGCAGTCTAGCGGGAGTTACATACAATGAGCAGTTCTTC.

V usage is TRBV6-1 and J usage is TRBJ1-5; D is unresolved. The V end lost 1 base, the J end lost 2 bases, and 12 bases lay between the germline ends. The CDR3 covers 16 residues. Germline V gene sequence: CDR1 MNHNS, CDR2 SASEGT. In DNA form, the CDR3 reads TGTGCCAGCAGTGAAGAGGTAGGGTTTCGCAATCAGCCCCAGCATTTT. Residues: CASSEEVGFRNQPQHF.

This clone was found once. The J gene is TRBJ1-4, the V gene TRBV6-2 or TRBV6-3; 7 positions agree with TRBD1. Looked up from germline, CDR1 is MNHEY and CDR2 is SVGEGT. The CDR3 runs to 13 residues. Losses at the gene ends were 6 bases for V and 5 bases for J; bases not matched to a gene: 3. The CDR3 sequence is CASSPQGNEKLFF. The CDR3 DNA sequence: TGTGCCAGCAGCCCACAGGGGAATGAAAAACTGTTTTTT.

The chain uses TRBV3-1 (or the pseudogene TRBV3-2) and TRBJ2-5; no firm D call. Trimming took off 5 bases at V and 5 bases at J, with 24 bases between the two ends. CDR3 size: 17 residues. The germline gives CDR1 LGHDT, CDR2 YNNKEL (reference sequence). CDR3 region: CASSSSYRPSSGETQYF. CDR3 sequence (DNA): TGTGCCAGCAGCTCCTCCTACAGACCTAGTTCCGGGGAGACCCAGTACTTC.

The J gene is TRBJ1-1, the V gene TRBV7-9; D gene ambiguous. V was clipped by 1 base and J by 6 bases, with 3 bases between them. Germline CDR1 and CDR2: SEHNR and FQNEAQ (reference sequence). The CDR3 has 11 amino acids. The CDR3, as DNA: TGTGCCAGCAGCTTAGAGGCTGAAGCTTTCTTT. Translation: CASSLEAEAFF.

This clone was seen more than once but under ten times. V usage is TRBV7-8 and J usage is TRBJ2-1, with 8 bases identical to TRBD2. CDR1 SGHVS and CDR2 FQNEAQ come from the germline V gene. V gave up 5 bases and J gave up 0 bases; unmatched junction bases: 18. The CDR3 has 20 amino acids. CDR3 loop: CASSDRVGVAGKRSYNEQFF. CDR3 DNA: TGTGCCAGCAGCGATCGGGTCGGAGTAGCGGGAAAACGCTCCTACAATGAGCAGTTCTTC.

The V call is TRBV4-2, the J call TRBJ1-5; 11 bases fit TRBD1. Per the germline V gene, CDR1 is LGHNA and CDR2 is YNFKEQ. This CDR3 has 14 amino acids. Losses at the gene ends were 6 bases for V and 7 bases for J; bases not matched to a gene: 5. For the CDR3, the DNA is TGTGCCAGCAGTCCGGGGACAGGGGGACAGCCCCAGCATTTT. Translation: CASSPGTGGQPQHF.

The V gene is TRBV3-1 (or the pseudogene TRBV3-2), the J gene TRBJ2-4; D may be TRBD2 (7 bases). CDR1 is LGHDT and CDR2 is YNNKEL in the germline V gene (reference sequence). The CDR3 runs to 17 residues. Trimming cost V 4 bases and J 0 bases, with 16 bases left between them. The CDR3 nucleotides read TGTGCCAGCAGCCCTCTGGGAGGGGGACTAGCCAAAAACATTCAGTACTTC. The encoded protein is CASSPLGGGLAKNIQYF.

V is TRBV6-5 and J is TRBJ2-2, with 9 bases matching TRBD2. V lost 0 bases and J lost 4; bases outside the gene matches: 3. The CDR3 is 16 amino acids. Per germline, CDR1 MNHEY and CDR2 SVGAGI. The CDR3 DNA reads TGTGCCAGCAGTTACTCGGGACTAGCTGCCACCGGGGAGCTGTTTTTT. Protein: CASSYSGLAATGELFF.

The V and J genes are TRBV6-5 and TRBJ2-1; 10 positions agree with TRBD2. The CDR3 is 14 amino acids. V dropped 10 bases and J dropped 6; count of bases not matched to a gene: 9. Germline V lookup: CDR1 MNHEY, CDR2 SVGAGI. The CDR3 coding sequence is TGTGCCACTTCTGGACTAGCGGAATTCAATGAGCAGTTCTTC. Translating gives CATSGLAEFNEQFF.

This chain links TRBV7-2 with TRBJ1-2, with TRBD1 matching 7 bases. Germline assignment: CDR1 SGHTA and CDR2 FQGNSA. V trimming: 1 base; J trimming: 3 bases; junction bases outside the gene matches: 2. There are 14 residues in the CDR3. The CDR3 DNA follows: TGTGCCAGCAGCTTAGACAGGGGTGACTATGGCTACACCTTC. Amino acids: CASSLDRGDYGYTF.

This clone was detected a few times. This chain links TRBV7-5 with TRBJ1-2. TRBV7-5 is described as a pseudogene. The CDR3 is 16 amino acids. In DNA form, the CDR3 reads TGTGCCAGAAGCTTAAGGATGGTATTAGCTAACTATGGCTACACCTTC. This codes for CARSLRMVLANYGYTF.

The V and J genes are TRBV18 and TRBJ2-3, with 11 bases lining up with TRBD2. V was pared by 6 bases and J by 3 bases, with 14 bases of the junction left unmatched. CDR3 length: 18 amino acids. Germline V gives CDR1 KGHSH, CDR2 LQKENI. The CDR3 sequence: CASSRTSGSQGRTDTQYF. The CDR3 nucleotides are TGTGCCAGCTCTCGAACTAGCGGGAGTCAGGGGAGGACAGATACGCAGTATTTT.

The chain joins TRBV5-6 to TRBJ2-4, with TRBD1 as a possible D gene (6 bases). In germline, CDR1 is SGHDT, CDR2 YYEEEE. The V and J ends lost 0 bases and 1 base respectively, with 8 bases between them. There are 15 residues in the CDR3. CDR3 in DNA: TGTGCCAGCAGCTTGGCCCAGGGGGCCAAAAACATTCAGTACTTC. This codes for CASSLAQGAKNIQYF.

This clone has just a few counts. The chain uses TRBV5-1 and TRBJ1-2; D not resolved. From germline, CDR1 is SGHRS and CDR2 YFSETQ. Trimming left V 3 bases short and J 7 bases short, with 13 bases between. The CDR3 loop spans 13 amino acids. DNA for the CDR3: TGCGCCAGCAGCTCCAAACTGACCGCTGGCTACACCTTC. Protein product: CASSSKLTAGYTF.

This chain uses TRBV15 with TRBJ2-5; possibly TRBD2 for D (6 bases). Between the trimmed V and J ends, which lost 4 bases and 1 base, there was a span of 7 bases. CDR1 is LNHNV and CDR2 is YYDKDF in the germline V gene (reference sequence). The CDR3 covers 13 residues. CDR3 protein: CATSKEGQETQYF. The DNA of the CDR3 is TGTGCCACCAGCAAGGAGGGCCAAGAGACCCAGTACTTC. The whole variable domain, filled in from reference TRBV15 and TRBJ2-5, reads DAMVIQNPRYQVTQFGKPVTLSCSQTLNHNVMYWYQQKSSQAPKLLFHYYDKDFNNEADTPDNFQSRRPNTSFCFLDIRSPGLGDTAMYLCATSKEGQETQYFGPGTRLLVL.

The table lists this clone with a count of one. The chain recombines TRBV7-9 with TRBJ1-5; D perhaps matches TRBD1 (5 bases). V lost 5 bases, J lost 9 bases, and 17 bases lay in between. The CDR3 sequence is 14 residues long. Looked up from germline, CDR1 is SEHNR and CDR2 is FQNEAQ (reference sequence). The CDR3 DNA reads TGTGCCAGCAGCCCCCAGACCGTCGGGGGGCCCCAGCATTTT. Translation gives CASSPQTVGGPQHF. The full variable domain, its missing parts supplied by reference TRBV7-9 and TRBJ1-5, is DTGVSQNPRHKITKRGQNVTFRCDPISEHNRLYWYRQTLGQGPEFLTYFQNEAQLEKSRLLSDRFSAERPKGSFSTLEIQRTEQGDSAMYLCASSPQTVGGPQHFGDGTRLSIL.

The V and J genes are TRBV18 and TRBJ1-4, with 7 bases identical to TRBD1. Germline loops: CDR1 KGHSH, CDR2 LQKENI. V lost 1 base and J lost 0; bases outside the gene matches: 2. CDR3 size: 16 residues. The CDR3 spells CASSPRQGPTNEKLFF. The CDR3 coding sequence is TGTGCCAGCTCACCACGACAGGGCCCAACTAATGAAAAACTGTTTTTT.